Given below is one T cell receptor beta chain in context. Its cognate antigen is unknown. Germline CDR1 reads MDHEN; CDR2 reads SYDVKM. This CDR3 is 14 amino acids long. This record comes from a study of human CD8 memory T cell subsets. The study, taken as a whole, reports: Estimates computed with Chao1 suggested greater diversity in stem-like memory T cells than in precursor exhausted T cells.

UMI-labeled 5' RACE yielded the TCR beta libraries. TCRdb re-called the 5' RACE reads and catalogs CDR3 proteins one per entry, DNA excluded. The specimen's table records approximately 5,400 distinct CDR3 sequences. The chain uses TRBV28 and TRBJ2-4; TCRdb proposes TRBD1, but this gene call is untestable without DNA. Sequencing used CD8+ effector memory T cells (TEM) sorted from PBMCs. The subset was: effector memory CD8 T cells, CCR7- CD45RO+ CD95+. This clonotype originated in a human donor in good health. Here the CDR3 reads CASSFRPAKNIQYF.